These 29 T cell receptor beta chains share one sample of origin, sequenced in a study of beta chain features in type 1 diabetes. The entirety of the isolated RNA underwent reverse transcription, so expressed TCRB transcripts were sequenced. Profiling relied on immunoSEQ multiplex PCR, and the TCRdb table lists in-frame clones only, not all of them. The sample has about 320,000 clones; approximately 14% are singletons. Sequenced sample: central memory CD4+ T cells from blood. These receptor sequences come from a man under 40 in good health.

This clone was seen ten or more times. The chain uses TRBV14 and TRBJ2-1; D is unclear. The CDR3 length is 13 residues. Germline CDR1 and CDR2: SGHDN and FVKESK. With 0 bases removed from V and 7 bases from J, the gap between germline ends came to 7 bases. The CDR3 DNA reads TGTGCCAGCAGCCAAGACATAAGGAATGAGCAGTTCTTC. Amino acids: CASSQDIRNEQFF.

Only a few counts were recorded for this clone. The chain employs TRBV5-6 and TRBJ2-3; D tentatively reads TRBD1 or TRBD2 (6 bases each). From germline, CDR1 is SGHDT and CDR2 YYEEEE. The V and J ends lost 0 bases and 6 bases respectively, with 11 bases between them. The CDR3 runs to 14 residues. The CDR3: CASSLVGGLDTQYF. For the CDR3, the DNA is TGTGCCAGCAGCTTGGTGGGGGGCCTTGATACGCAGTATTTT.

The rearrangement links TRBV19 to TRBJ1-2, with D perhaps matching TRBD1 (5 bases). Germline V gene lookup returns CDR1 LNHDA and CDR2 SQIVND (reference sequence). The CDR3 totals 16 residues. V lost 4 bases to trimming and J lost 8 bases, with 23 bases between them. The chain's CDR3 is CASSSASWDQPPGYTF. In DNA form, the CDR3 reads TGTGCCAGTAGTAGTGCGTCGTGGGACCAACCCCCCGGCTACACCTTC.

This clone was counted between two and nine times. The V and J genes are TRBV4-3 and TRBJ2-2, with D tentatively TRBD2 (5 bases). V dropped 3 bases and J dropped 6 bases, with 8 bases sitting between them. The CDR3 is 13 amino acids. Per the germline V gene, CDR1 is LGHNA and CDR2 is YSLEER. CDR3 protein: CASSQRASGELFF. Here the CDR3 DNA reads TGCGCCAGCAGCCAGAGGGCGTCCGGGGAGCTGTTTTTT.

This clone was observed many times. As DNA, the CDR3 is TGTGCCAGCAGCCTCCGGACAGGGGGAGCTTTCTTT. Translating it yields CASSLRTGGAFF. The chain combines TRBV7-2 with TRBJ1-1; 10 bases fit TRBD1. CDR3 length equals 12 residues. V dropped 5 bases and J dropped 10; count of bases not matched to a gene: 4. CDR1 SGHTA and CDR2 FQGNSA come from the germline V gene.

The CDR3 is CASSYRTGSGNTIYF. CDR3 bases: TGTGCCAGCAGTTACCGGACAGGGTCTGGAAACACCATATATTTT. The rearrangement links TRBV6-5 to TRBJ1-3; 8 nucleotides line up with TRBD1. The germline gives CDR1 MNHEY, CDR2 SVGAGI. After removal of 2 bases from V and 1 base from J, the junction contained 1 base not matched to a gene. The CDR3 contains 15 residues.

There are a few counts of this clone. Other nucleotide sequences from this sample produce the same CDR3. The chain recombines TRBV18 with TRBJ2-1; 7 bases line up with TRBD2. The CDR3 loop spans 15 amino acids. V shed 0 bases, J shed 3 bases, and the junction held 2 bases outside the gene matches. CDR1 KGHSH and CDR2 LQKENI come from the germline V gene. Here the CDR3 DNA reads TGTGCCAGCTCACCACCGGGGGGGGGCTACAATGAGCAGTTCTTC. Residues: CASSPPGGGYNEQFF.

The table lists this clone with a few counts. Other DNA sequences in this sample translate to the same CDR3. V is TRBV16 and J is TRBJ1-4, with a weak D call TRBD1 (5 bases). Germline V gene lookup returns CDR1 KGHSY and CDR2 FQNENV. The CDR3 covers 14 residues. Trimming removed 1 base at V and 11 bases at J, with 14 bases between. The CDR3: CASSQLAAGEKLFF. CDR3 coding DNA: TGTGCCAGCAGCCAATTGGCAGCGGGGGAGAAACTGTTTTTT.

CDR3 residues: CASSYYTVSEAFF. CDR3 in DNA: TGTGCCAGCAGTTACTACACGGTGTCTGAAGCTTTCTTT. The chain links TRBV6-8 to TRBJ1-1; the D is unclear. The germline V gene encodes CDR1 MNHGY and CDR2 SAAAGT. V was trimmed by 1 base and J by 6 bases, leaving 9 bases between them. The CDR3 covers 13 residues.

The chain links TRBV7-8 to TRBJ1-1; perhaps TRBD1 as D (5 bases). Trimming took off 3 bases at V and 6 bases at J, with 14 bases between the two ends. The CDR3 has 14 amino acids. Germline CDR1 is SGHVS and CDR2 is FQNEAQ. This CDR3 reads CASSFTGSFSEAFF. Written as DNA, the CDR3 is TGTGCCAGCAGCTTCACAGGAAGCTTTTCTGAAGCTTTCTTT.

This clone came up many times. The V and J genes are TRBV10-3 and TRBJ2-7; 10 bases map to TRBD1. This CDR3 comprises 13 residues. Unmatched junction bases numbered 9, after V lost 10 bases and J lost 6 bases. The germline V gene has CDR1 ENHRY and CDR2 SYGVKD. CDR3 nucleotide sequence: TGTGCCAGCCAGACCGGGACAGGGGCCGAGCAGTACGTC. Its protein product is CASQTGTGAEQYV.

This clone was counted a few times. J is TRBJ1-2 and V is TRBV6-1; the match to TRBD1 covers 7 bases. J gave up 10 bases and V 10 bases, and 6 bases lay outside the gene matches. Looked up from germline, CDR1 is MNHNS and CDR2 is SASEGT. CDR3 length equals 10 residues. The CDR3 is CATRQGLYTF. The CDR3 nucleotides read TGTGCCACAAGACAGGGACTCTACACCTTC.

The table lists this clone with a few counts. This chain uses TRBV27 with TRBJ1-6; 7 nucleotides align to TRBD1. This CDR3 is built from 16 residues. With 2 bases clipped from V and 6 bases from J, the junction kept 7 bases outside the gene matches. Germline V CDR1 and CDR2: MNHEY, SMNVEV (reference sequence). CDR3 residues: CASSLGGGQINSPLHF. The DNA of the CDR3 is TGTGCCAGCAGTTTAGGGGGGGGACAGATTAATTCACCCCTCCACTTT.

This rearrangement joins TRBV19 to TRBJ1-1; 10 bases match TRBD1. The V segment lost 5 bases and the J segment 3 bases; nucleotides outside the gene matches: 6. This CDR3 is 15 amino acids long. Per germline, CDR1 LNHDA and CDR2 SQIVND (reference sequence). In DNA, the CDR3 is TGTGCCAGTAGTGTCACCGGGACAGGGGACACTGAAGCTTTCTTT. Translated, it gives CASSVTGTGDTEAFF.

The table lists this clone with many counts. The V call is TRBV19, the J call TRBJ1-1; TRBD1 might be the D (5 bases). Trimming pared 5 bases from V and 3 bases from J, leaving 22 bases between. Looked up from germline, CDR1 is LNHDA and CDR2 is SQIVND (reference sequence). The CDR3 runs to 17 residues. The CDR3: CASSLPPGRYSDTEAFF. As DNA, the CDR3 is TGTGCCAGTAGTTTACCCCCGGGGCGGTACTCGGACACTGAAGCTTTCTTT.

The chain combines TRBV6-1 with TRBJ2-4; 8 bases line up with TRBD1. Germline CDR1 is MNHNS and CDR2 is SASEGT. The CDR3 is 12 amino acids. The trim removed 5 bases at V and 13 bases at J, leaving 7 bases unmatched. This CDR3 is CASSSPRGHQYF. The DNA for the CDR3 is TGTGCCAGCAGTTCCCCCAGGGGGCACCAGTACTTC.

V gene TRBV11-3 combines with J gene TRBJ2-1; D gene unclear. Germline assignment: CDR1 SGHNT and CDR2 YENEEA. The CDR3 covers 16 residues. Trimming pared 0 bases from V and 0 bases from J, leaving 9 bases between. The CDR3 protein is CASSLDQKGSYNEQFF. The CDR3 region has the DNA TGTGCCAGCAGCTTAGATCAGAAAGGCTCCTACAATGAGCAGTTCTTC. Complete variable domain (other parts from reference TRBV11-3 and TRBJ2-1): EAGVVQSPRYKIIEKKQPVAFWCNPISGHNTLYWYLQNLGQGPELLIRYENEEAVDDSQLPKDRFSAERLKGVDSTLKIQPAELGDSAVYLCASSLDQKGSYNEQFFGPGTRLTVL.

The CDR3 DNA sequence: TGTGCCAGCGGGGGGACAGGAGGGCTTGAAGCTTTCTTT. Translated, it gives CASGGTGGLEAFF. The gene calls are TRBV7-9 and TRBJ1-1; 8 nucleotides agree with TRBD1. Germline CDR1 and CDR2: SEHNR and FQNEAQ (reference sequence). V lost 8 bases and J lost 7; bases outside the gene matches: 9. The CDR3 totals 13 residues.

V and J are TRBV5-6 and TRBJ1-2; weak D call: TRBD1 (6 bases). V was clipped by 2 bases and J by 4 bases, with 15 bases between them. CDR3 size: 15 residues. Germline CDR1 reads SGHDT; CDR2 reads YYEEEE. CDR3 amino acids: CASSFLGGWSYGYTF. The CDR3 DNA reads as TGTGCCAGCAGCTTCTTGGGGGGCTGGAGCTATGGCTACACCTTC.

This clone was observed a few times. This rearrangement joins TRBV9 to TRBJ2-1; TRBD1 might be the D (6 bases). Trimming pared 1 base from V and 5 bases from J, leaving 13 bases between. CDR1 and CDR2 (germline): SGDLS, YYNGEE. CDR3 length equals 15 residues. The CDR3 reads CASSVTTGSHNEQFF. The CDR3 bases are TGTGCCAGCAGCGTAACTACAGGGTCTCACAATGAGCAGTTCTTC.

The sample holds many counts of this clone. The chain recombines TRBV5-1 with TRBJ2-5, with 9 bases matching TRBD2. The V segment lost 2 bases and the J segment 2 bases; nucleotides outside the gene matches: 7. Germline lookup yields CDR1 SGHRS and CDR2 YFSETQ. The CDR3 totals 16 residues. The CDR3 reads CASSFSGSPSQETQYF. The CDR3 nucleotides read TGCGCCAGCAGCTTTAGCGGGAGCCCATCGCAAGAGACCCAGTACTTC.

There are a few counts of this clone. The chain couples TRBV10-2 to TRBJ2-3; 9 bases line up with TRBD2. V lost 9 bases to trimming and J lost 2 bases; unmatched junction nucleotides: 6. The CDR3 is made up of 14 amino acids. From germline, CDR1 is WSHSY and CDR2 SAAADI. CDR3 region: CASRAGGATDTQYF. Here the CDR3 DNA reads TGCGCCAGTAGAGCGGGGGGAGCCACAGATACGCAGTATTTT.

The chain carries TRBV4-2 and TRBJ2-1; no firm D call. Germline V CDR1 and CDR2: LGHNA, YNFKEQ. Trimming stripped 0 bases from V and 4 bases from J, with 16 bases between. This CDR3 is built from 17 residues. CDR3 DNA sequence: TGTGCCAGCAGCCAAGATGCACCTACTTTCAAGTACAATGAGCAGTTCTTC. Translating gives CASSQDAPTFKYNEQFF.

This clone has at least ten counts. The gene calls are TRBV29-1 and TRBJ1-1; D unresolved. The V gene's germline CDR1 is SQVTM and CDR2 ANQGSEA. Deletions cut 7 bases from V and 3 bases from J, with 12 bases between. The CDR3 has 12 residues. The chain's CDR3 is CSARGWDTEAFF. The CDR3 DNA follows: TGCAGCGCTCGAGGTTGGGACACTGAAGCTTTCTTT.

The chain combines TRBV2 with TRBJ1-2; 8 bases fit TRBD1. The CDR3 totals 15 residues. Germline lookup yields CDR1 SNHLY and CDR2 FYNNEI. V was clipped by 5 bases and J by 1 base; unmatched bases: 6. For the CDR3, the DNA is TGTGCCAGCAGTAAATTGGACAGGGATAACTATGGCTACACCTTC. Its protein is CASSKLDRDNYGYTF.

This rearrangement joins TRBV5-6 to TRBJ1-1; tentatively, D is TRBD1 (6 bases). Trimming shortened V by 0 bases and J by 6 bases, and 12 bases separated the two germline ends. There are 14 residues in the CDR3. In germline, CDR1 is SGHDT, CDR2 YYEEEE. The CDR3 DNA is TGTGCCAGCAGCTTGGCCGGGGGGGCCGCTGAAGCTTTCTTT. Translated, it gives CASSLAGGAAEAFF.

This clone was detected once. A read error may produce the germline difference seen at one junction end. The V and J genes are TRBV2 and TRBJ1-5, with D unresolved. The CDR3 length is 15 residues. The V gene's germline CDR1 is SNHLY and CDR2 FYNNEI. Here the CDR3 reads CASSDNGAGYQPQHF. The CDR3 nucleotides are TGTGCCAGCAGCGATAATGGAGCGGGTTATCAACCCCAGCATTTT.

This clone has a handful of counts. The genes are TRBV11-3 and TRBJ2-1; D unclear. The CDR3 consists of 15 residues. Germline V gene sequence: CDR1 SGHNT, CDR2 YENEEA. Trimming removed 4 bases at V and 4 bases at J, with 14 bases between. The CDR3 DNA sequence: TGTGCCAGCAGCTATCGCAGTAGCCCATACAATGAGCAGTTCTTC. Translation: CASSYRSSPYNEQFF.

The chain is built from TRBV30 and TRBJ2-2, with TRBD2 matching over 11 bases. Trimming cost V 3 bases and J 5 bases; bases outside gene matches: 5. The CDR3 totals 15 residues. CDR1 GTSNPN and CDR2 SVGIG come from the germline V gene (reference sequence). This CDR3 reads CAWRKRTSGTGELFF. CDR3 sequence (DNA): TGTGCCTGGAGGAAAAGGACTAGCGGGACCGGGGAGCTGTTTTTT.